This TCR beta chain emerged from a study of CD8 T cells in Susac syndrome. Reverse transcription of about 0.5 to 1 ug RNA used random hexamers. Amplification of TCR beta CDR3 used immunoSEQ multiplex PCR across 54 Vbeta and 13 Jbeta. From the immunoSEQ multiplex PCR reads, TCRdb called clonotypes with MiXCR, one entry per CDR3 protein. The sample has more than 130,000 distinct CDR3 sequences, 85% to 95% seen once. TEMRA cells were enriched by FACS, while CD8+ and CD4+ T cells were obtained through a negative isolation that was performed magnetically. V was shortened by 3 bases and J by 0 bases, with 11 bases between the two germline ends. Per the germline V gene, CDR1 is LNHDA and CDR2 is SQIVND (reference sequence). The length of the CDR3 is 15 residues.

The sequence was collected from a human donor in good health. The chain joins TRBV19 to TRBJ1-1, with D unresolved. Sample: CD8+ T cells from PBMCs. The CDR3 is CASSMEAAMNTEAFF. CDR3 sequence (DNA): TGTGCCAGTAGTATGGAGGCAGCGATGAACACTGAAGCTTTCTTT.